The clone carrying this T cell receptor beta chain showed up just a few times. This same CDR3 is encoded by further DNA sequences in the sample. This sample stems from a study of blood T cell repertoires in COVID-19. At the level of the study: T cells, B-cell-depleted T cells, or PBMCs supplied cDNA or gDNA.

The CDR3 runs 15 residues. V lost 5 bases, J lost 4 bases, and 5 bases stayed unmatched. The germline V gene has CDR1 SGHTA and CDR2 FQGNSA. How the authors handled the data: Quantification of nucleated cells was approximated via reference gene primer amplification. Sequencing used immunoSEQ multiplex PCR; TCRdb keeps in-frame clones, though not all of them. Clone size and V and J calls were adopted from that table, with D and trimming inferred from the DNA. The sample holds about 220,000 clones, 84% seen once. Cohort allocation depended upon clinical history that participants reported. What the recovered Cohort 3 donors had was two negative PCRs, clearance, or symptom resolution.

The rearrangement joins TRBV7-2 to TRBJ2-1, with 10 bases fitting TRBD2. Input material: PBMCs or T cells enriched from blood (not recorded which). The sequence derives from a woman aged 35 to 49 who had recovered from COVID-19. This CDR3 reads CASSPGTSVYNEQFF. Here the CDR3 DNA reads TGTGCCAGCAGCCCAGGGACTAGCGTGTACAATGAGCAGTTCTTC.